The 2 T cell receptor beta chains listed next were all sequenced from one sample in a study of blood T cell repertoires in COVID-19 (dated by TCRdb to about 2020). The protocol used for the library was the immunoSEQ multiplex PCR assay. Not all clones reach the TCRdb copy of this immuneACCESS table, which keeps in-frame sequences only. Checked studies attribute under half of the gap to unresolved V genes and leave the rest unexplained. Within this sample are around 280,000 clones, with approximately 86% of them counted one time only. The ten largest clonotypes hold 2.1% of the sample. Sequencing was carried out using peripheral blood. These receptors were taken from a woman under 40 who had recovered from COVID-19.

A few counts support this clone. J is TRBJ2-4 and V is TRBV15, with no clear D. The CDR3 loop spans 14 amino acids. Germline CDR1 reads LNHNV; CDR2 reads YYDKDF (reference sequence). The V end lost 0 bases, the J end lost 3 bases, and 6 bases lay between the germline ends. CDR3 in amino acids: CATSRDRNKNIQYF. The CDR3 DNA follows: TGTGCCACCAGCAGAGATAGAAACAAAAACATTCAGTACTTC.

The V and J genes are TRBV7-2 and TRBJ2-3, with D unclear. V lost 5 bases and J 7 bases, leaving 7 bases between the germline ends. The CDR3 has 11 residues. Germline V gives CDR1 SGHTA, CDR2 FQGNSA. CDR3: CASSNRYTQYF. In DNA, the CDR3 is TGTGCCAGCAGCAATAGATATACGCAGTATTTT. The full variable domain, in which reference TRBV7-2 and TRBJ2-3 provide the parts outside the CDR3, is GAGVSQSPSNKVTEKGKDVELRCDPISGHTALYWYRQSLGQGLEFLIYFQGNSAPDKSGLPSDRFSAERTGGSVSTLTIQRTQQEDSAVYLCASSNRYTQYFGPGTRLTVL.